One sample yielded the 23 T cell receptor beta chains listed below, sequenced in a study of cytomegalovirus exposure and HLA in healthy donors. Libraries were prepared by immunoSEQ multiplex PCR; TCRdb keeps only in-frame clonotypes and omits some of them. The sample contains a few hundred thousand clones, over 75% of which appear only once. Sequencing used PBMCs. The receptors were gathered from a man younger than 35 in good health and CMV-seropositive.

The rearrangement joins TRBV15 to TRBJ2-1, with TRBD2 identical over 9 bases. The CDR3 totals 16 residues. From germline, CDR1 is LNHNV and CDR2 YYDKDF (reference sequence). The V gene end was trimmed by 0 bases and the J gene end by 6 bases; junction bases not matched to a gene: 6. CDR3 coding DNA: TGTGCCACCAGCAGAGATCTGGCGGGAGGGACCAATGAGCAGTTCTTC. Its translation: CATSRDLAGGTNEQFF.

This chain joins TRBV18 and TRBJ2-5, with 7 bases that match TRBD1. The CDR3 is 14 residues long. Germline V gene data show CDR1 as KGHSH and CDR2 as LQKENI. Trimming took 3 bases from V and 1 from J; bases not matched to a gene: 2. CDR3 protein: CASSPRDSQETQYF. The CDR3, as DNA: TGTGCCAGCTCACCTCGGGACAGCCAAGAGACCCAGTACTTC.

The rearrangement uses TRBV2 and TRBJ2-7; D is ambiguous. Trimming took 5 bases from V and 5 from J, leaving 16 bases between them. Germline CDR1 is SNHLY and CDR2 is FYNNEI. The CDR3 runs 14 residues. The CDR3 region has the DNA TGTGCCAGCAGTATATTGAGTCCCTACGACGAGCAGTACTTC. Amino acids: CASSILSPYDEQYF.

This clone came up once. The V and J genes are TRBV7-9 and TRBJ2-3; D possibly uses TRBD1 or TRBD2 (5 bases each). This CDR3 spans 15 amino acids. CDR1 and CDR2 from the germline V gene are SEHNR and FQNEAQ (reference sequence). V was shortened by 3 bases and J by 5 bases, with 15 bases between the two germline ends. CDR3 sequence reads: CASSLGVIAGDTQYF. For the CDR3, the DNA is TGTGCCAGCAGCTTGGGGGTAATCGCGGGAGATACGCAGTATTTT.

On this clone: Distinct nucleotide sequences in the sample also encode this CDR3. The CDR3 DNA follows: TGTGCCAGCAGTTACGGGACAGGCTTAGGCTACACCTTC. Translated: CASSYGTGLGYTF. The genes are TRBV6-5 and TRBJ1-2; 8 positions agree with TRBD1. This CDR3 has 13 amino acids. V shed 2 bases, J shed 8 bases, and the junction held 4 bases outside the gene matches. From germline, CDR1 is MNHEY and CDR2 SVGAGI.

The gene calls are TRBV29-1 and TRBJ2-1; TRBD1 matches at 9 bases. The CDR3 consists of 14 residues. Per germline, CDR1 SQVTM and CDR2 ANQGSEA. V trimming: 4 bases; J trimming: 1 base; junction bases outside the gene matches: 2. CDR3 in DNA: TGCAGCGTTGCGGGACAGGGATCCTACAATGAGCAGTTCTTC. Its translation: CSVAGQGSYNEQFF.

The rearrangement joins TRBV19 to TRBJ1-2; no clear D. This CDR3 contains 13 residues. The germline CDR1 and CDR2 sequences are LNHDA and SQIVND (reference sequence). The V gene lost 1 base and the J gene lost 4 bases, with 7 bases spanning the gap. The chain's CDR3 is CASSIAHAYGYTF. In DNA, the CDR3 is TGTGCCAGTAGTATAGCCCATGCCTATGGCTACACCTTC.

The CDR3 spells CASSLPGAGTEAFF. CDR3 DNA sequence: TGTGCCAGCAGCTTGCCAGGGGCGGGCACTGAAGCTTTCTTT. The chain links TRBV5-6 to TRBJ1-1, with TRBD1 as a possible D gene (6 bases). Germline assignment: CDR1 SGHDT and CDR2 YYEEEE. V was cut by 1 base and J by 4 bases, with 11 bases left in between. The CDR3 is 14 residues long. The variable domain in full, completed from reference TRBV5-6 and TRBJ1-1, reads DAGVTQSPTHLIKTRGQQVTLRCSPKSGHDTVSWYQQALGQGPQFIFQYYEEEERQRGNFPDRFSGHQFPNYSSELNVNALLLGDSALYLCASSLPGAGTEAFFGQGTRLTVV.

The genes are TRBV5-1 and TRBJ1-4; 8 bases agree with TRBD1. Germline-derived CDR1 and CDR2 are SGHRS and YFSETQ. The V gene end was trimmed by 4 bases and the J gene end by 10 bases; junction bases not matched to a gene: 6. This CDR3 contains 13 residues. The CDR3 DNA follows: TGCGCCAGCAGCGCAGGACAGGGTAGAAAACTGTTTTTT. Protein: CASSAGQGRKLFF. Full variable domain (missing parts from reference TRBV5-1 and TRBJ1-4): KAGVTQTPRYLIKTRGQQVTLSCSPISGHRSVSWYQQTPGQGLQFLFEYFSETQRNKGNFPGRFSGRQFSNSRSEMNVSTLELGDSALYLCASSAGQGRKLFFGSGTQLSVL.

The chain links TRBV6-1 to TRBJ2-7; 8 nucleotides line up with TRBD2. V lost 6 bases and J lost 3; bases outside the gene matches: 7. This CDR3 contains 14 residues. Germline values: CDR1 MNHNS, CDR2 SASEGT. CDR3 sequence: CASRRTSTSYEQYF. In DNA form, the CDR3 reads TGTGCCAGCAGACGGACTAGCACCAGCTACGAGCAGTACTTC.

The chain uses TRBV6-5 and TRBJ1-2, with TRBD1 identical over 8 bases. The V and J ends lost 1 base and 6 bases, in that order; junction bases with no gene match: 10. The CDR3 totals 16 residues. CDR1 and CDR2 from the germline V gene are MNHEY and SVGAGI. In nucleotides, the CDR3 is TGTGCCAGCAGTTACTTCCGCTCGGACAGGGCCAATGGCTACACCTTC. This codes for CASSYFRSDRANGYTF.

Remarks on this clone: One junction end does not reproduce the germline sequence, and a read error may be involved. Other DNA sequences in the same sample also yield this CDR3. CDR3 DNA: TGTGCTAGCAGGCTGACAGGGGGCTTTGGCTACACCTTC. It translates to CASRLTGGFGYTF. The chain has TRBV25-1 and TRBJ1-2; 10 positions agree with TRBD1. The CDR3 loop spans 13 amino acids. The germline V gene encodes CDR1 MGHDK and CDR2 SYGVNS.

The V gene is TRBV28, the J gene TRBJ2-1; 13 nucleotides line up with TRBD2. Germline values: CDR1 MDHEN, CDR2 SYDVKM. The trim removed 6 bases at V and 0 bases at J, leaving 8 bases unmatched. The CDR3 covers 18 residues. The CDR3, as DNA: TGTGCCAGCAGGGGACTAGCGGGGACTACTAGCTCCTACAATGAGCAGTTCTTC. It translates to CASRGLAGTTSSYNEQFF. The full variable domain, completed using reference TRBV28 and TRBJ2-1, is DVKVTQSSRYLVKRTGEKVFLECVQDMDHENMFWYRQDPGLGLRLIYFSYDVKMKEKGDIPEGYSVSREKKERFSLILESASTNQTSMYLCASRGLAGTTSSYNEQFFGPGTRLTVL.

V and J are TRBV7-8 and TRBJ1-5, with 8 nucleotides matching TRBD1. Per the germline V gene, CDR1 is SGHVS and CDR2 is FQNEAQ. V was clipped by 5 bases and J by 6 bases; unmatched bases: 6. The CDR3 contains 14 residues. CDR3 in amino acids: CASSRQGLRQPQHF. In nucleotides, the CDR3 is TGTGCCAGCAGCCGACAGGGGCTTCGTCAGCCCCAGCATTTT.

Only one count was recorded for this clone. The rearrangement links TRBV5-8 to TRBJ2-1, with D hard to call. This CDR3 contains 12 residues. Trimming removed 2 bases from V and 7 bases from J, with 7 bases in between. The V gene's germline CDR1 is SGHTS and CDR2 YDEGEE. CDR3 in amino acids: CASSLLGNEQFF. In DNA form, the CDR3 reads TGTGCCAGCAGCTTATTGGGGAATGAGCAGTTCTTC.

This clone appeared once. The chain combines TRBV13 with TRBJ2-7; 7 positions match TRBD1. V gave up 3 bases and J gave up 7 bases; unmatched junction bases: 9. Per germline, CDR1 PRHDT and CDR2 FYEKMQ (reference sequence). CDR3 length: 14 residues. The CDR3 reads CASSFGDRVGEQYF. The CDR3 DNA reads TGTGCCAGCAGCTTCGGAGACAGGGTGGGTGAGCAGTACTTC.

The chain joins TRBV28 to TRBJ2-6, with TRBD1 identical over 7 bases. The length of the CDR3 is 17 residues. CDR1 MDHEN and CDR2 SYDVKM come from the germline V gene. The ends lost 6 bases at V and 0 bases at J; junction bases unmatched: 8. The CDR3 loop is CASSSGTVVSGANVLTF. CDR3 nucleotides: TGTGCCAGCAGCTCCGGGACAGTTGTCTCTGGGGCCAACGTCCTGACTTTC.

This clone was counted once. This chain uses TRBV7-2 with TRBJ2-1; 8 nucleotides agree with TRBD2. Trimming cost V 5 bases and J 4 bases; bases outside gene matches: 7. The CDR3 consists of 15 residues. Germline CDR1 reads SGHTA; CDR2 reads FQGNSA. DNA for the CDR3: TGTGCCAGCAGCCCGATAGCGGGGACTTACAATGAGCAGTTCTTC. It codes for CASSPIAGTYNEQFF.

Here the CDR3 DNA reads TGCGCCAGCAGCGCTCGACAGGGAGCGAACACCGGGGAGCTGTTTTTT. It encodes CASSARQGANTGELFF. The V call is TRBV5-1, the J call TRBJ2-2; TRBD1 matches 7 bases. Germline V CDR1 and CDR2: SGHRS, YFSETQ. Losses at the gene ends were 4 bases for V and 0 bases for J; bases not matched to a gene: 6. This CDR3 spans 16 amino acids.

The rearrangement links TRBV5-1 to TRBJ2-1; 11 positions agree with TRBD2. This CDR3 has 17 amino acids. Germline trimming cut 2 bases from V and 1 base from J; bases unmatched to any gene: 5. The germline gives CDR1 SGHRS, CDR2 YFSETQ. The CDR3 region is CASSLTGTSGSYNEQFF. The CDR3 nucleotides are TGCGCCAGCAGCTTAACCGGGACTAGCGGTTCCTACAATGAGCAGTTCTTC.

J is TRBJ2-7 and V is TRBV27; 9 nucleotides agree with TRBD2. In germline, CDR1 is MNHEY, CDR2 SMNVEV (reference sequence). The CDR3 totals 13 residues. With V trimmed by 5 bases and J by 5 bases, 4 bases remained unmatched. The CDR3 nucleotides read TGTGCCAGCAGTCTGGGACTAGCCCACGAGCAGTACTTC. This gives the protein CASSLGLAHEQYF.

The gene calls are TRBV5-1 and TRBJ1-4; tentative D call: TRBD1 (5 bases). The CDR3 is made up of 16 amino acids. Germline values: CDR1 SGHRS, CDR2 YFSETQ. Trimming pared 2 bases from V and 6 bases from J, leaving 17 bases between. CDR3 in amino acids: CASSLSSGAWYEKLFF. In nucleotides, the CDR3 is TGCGCCAGCAGCTTATCTTCCGGGGCCTGGTATGAAAAACTGTTTTTT.

The chain has TRBV19 and TRBJ1-1; D gene uncertain. Trimming left V 1 base short and J 6 bases short, with 9 bases between. CDR3 length: 13 amino acids. In germline, CDR1 is LNHDA, CDR2 SQIVND (reference sequence). CDR3 region: CASSIGGSAEAFF. CDR3 DNA: TGTGCCAGTAGTATAGGAGGGTCGGCTGAAGCTTTCTTT.